This T cell receptor (beta chain) was sequenced during a study of beta chain features in type 1 diabetes. Every bit of the isolated RNA underwent reverse transcription, so sequencing read expressed TCRB transcripts. Assay: immunoSEQ multiplex PCR; the TCRdb copy retains only in-frame clones and omits some. The sample holds roughly 150,000 clones, just over 9% seen once. This clone turned up a few times. Germline loops: CDR1 SNHLY, CDR2 FYNNEI. The germline V and J ends were trimmed by 8 bases and 5 bases, with 13 bases remaining between them. This CDR3 is 13 amino acids long. The single heparinised draw taken from each donor contained around 100 mL of blood on average.

The origin of this receptor is a woman between 18 and 30 years old in good health. Sequenced input: central memory CD4+ T cells from blood. The rearrangement uses TRBV2 and TRBJ2-1; TRBD2 might be the D (5 bases). The chain's CDR3 is CASGRGQHNEQFF. CDR3 nucleotide sequence: TGTGCCAGCGGGCGAGGGCAACACAATGAGCAGTTCTTC.